This T cell receptor (beta chain) was sequenced during a study of T cell changes during pregnancy in multiple sclerosis. The protocol was immunoSEQ multiplex PCR, while the TCRdb copy is restricted to in-frame clones and leaves out a portion. In the table there are more than 30,000 clones, 85% to 95% of which are singletons. The germline gives CDR1 LNHDA, CDR2 SQIVND (reference sequence). Trimming left V 3 bases short and J 7 bases short, with 7 bases between. The CDR3 spans 12 residues. The rearrangement links TRBV19 to TRBJ2-1; D gene unclear. The TCR comes from a female donor with multiple sclerosis, enrolled in a pregnancy study. Source material: PBMCs (not recorded whether the cells were cultured). The CDR3 sequence is CASSIQGNEQFF. CDR3 DNA: TGTGCCAGTAGTATTCAAGGGAATGAGCAGTTCTTC.